This TCR beta chain was captured in a study of cytomegalovirus exposure and HLA in healthy donors. Study results and limitations: The investigators catalogued 150 to 200 TCR beta chains as cytomegalovirus-associated. Serostatus for CMV was the only available immune exposure information.

Healthy bone marrow donors made up the donors. The study sampled nominally healthy donors, though unrecorded immune exposures were likely. Trimming cost V 5 bases and J 2 bases; bases outside gene matches: 9. Germline V gives CDR1 SEHNR, CDR2 FQNEAQ (reference sequence). The CDR3 is made up of 15 amino acids. Vbeta (60) and Jbeta (13) primers were used in the PCR. The protocol was immunoSEQ multiplex PCR, while the TCRdb copy is restricted to in-frame clones and leaves out a portion. This sample carries about 76,000 clones, approximately 81% of them seen once, and the ten largest clones take about 8.2%. The count of this clone is one. Its antigen is not identified.

Material for sequencing was PBMCs. This clonotype was sampled from a woman aged 40 to 50 in good health and CMV-seropositive. This rearrangement joins TRBV7-9 to TRBJ2-7; 7 bases fit TRBD1. As DNA, the CDR3 is TGTGCCAGCAGCCGACCCGGGACAGTCGCCTACGAGCAGTACTTC. It specifies CASSRPGTVAYEQYF. The full variable domain, with the rest looked up from reference TRBV7-9 and TRBJ2-7, is DTGVSQNPRHKITKRGQNVTFRCDPISEHNRLYWYRQTLGQGPEFLTYFQNEAQLEKSRLLSDRFSAERPKGSFSTLEIQRTEQGDSAMYLCASSRPGTVAYEQYFGPGTRLTVT.